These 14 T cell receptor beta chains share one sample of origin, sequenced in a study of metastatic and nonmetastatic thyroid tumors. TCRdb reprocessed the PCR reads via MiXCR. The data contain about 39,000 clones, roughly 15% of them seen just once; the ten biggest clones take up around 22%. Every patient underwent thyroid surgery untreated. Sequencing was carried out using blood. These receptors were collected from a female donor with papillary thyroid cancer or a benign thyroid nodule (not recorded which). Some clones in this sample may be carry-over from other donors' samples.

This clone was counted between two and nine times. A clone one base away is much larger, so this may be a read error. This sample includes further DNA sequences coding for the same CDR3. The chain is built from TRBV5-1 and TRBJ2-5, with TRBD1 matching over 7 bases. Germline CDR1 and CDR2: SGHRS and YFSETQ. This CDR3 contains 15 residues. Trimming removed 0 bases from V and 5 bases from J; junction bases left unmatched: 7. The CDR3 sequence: CASSLGQGYAETQYF. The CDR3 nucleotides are TGCGCCAGCAGCTTGGGACAGGGTTATGCTGAGACCCAGTACTTC.

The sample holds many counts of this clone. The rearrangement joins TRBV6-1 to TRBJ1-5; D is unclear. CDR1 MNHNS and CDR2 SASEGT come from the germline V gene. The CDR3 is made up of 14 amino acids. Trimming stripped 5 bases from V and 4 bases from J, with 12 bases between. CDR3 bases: TGTGCCAGCAGTCGTAACCCCTCTAATCAGCCCCAGCATTTT. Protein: CASSRNPSNQPQHF.

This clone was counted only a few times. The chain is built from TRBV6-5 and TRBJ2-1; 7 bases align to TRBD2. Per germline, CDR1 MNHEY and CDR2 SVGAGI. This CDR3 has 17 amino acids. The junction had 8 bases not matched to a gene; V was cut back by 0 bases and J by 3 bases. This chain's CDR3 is CASSYSRPSGVYNEQFF. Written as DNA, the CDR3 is TGTGCCAGCAGTTACTCTCGGCCCAGCGGGGTCTACAATGAGCAGTTCTTC.

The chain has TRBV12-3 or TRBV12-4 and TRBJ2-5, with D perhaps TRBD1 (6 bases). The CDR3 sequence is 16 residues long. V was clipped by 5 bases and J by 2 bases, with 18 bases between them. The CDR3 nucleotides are TGTGCCAGCAGTACCCGGGACACGGAATCTCAAGAGACCCAGTACTTC. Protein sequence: CASSTRDTESQETQYF.

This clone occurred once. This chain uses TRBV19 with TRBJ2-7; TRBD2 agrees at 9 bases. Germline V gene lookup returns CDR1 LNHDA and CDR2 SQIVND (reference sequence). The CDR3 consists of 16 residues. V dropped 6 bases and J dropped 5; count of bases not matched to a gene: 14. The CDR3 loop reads CASSTLPGSGSHEQYF. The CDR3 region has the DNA TGTGCCAGTAGCACCTTGCCGGGTAGCGGGAGTCACGAGCAGTACTTC. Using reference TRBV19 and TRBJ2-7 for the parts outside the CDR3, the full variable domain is DGGITQSPKYLFRKEGQNVTLSCEQNLNHDAMYWYRQDPGQGLRLIYYSQIVNDFQKGDIAEGYSVSREKKESFPLTVTSAQKNPTAFYLCASSTLPGSGSHEQYFGPGTRLTVT.

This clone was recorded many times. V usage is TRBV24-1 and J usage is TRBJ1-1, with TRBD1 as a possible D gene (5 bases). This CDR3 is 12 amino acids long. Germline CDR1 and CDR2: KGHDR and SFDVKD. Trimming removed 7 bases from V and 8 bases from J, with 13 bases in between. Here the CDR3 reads CATRSQEMEAFF. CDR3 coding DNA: TGTGCCACCAGGTCACAGGAGATGGAAGCTTTCTTT.

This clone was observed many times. This CDR3 is CASSSGWGSNQPQHF. The CDR3 DNA reads TGTGCCAGCAGCTCAGGGTGGGGTAGCAATCAGCCCCAGCATTTT. The chain is built from TRBV7-6 and TRBJ1-5; D is possibly TRBD1 (5 bases). Germline V gives CDR1 SGHVS, CDR2 FNYEAQ. V gave up 4 bases and J gave up 0 bases, with 10 bases separating them. The CDR3 extends over 15 amino acids.

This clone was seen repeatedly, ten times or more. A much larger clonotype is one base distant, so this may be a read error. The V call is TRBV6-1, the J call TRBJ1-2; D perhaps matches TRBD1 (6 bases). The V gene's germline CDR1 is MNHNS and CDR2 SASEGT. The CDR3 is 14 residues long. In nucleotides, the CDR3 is TGTGCCAGCAGTGAAGGGACAGAGATCTATAGCTACACCTTC. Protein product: CASSEGTEIYSYTF.

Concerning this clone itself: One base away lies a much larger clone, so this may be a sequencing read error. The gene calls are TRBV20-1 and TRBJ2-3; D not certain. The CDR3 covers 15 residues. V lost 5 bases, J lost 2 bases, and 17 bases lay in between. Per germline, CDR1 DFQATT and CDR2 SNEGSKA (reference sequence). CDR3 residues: CSAPLIHSLTDTQYF. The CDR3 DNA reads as TGCAGTGCTCCCCTGATCCATAGTCTCACAGATACGCAGTATTTT.

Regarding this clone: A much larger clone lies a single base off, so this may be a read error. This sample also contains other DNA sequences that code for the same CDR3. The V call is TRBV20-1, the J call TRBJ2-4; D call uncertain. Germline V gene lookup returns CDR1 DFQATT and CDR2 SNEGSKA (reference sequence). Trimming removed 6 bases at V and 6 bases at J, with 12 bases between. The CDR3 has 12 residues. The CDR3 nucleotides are TGCAGTGCCAAGGCTCCGGGAAACATTCAGTACTTC. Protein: CSAKAPGNIQYF.

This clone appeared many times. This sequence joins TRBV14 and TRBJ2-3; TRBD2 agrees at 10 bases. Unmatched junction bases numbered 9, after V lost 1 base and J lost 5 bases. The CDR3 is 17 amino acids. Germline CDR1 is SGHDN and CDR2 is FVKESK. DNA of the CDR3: TGTGCCAGCAGCCAAGGGAAGCGGGAGGGCCGAAGAGATACGCAGTATTTT. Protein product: CASSQGKREGRRDTQYF.

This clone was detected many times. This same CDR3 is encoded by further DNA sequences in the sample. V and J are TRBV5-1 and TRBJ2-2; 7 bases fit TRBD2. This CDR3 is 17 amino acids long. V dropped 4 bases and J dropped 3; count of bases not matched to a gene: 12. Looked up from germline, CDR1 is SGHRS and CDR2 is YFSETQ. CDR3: CASSDPGGTVDTGELFF. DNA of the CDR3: TGCGCCAGCAGCGACCCCGGGGGGACGGTCGACACCGGGGAGCTGTTTTTT. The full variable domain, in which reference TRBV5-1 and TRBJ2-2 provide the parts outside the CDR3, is KAGVTQTPRYLIKTRGQQVTLSCSPISGHRSVSWYQQTPGQGLQFLFEYFSETQRNKGNFPGRFSGRQFSNSRSEMNVSTLELGDSALYLCASSDPGGTVDTGELFFGEGSRLTVL.

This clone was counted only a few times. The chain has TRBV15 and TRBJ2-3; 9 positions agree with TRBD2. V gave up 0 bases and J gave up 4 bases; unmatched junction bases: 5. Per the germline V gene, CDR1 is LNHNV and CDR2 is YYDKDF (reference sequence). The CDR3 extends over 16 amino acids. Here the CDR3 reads CATSRDRAGGPDTQYF. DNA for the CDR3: TGTGCCACCAGCAGAGATAGGGCGGGAGGGCCAGATACGCAGTATTTT.

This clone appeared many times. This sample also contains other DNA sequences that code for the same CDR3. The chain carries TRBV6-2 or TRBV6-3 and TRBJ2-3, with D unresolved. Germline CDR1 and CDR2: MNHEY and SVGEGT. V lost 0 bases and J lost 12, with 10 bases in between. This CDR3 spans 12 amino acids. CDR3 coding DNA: TGTGCCAGCAGTTACTCGGCAGCTGTACAGTATTTT. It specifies CASSYSAAVQYF.